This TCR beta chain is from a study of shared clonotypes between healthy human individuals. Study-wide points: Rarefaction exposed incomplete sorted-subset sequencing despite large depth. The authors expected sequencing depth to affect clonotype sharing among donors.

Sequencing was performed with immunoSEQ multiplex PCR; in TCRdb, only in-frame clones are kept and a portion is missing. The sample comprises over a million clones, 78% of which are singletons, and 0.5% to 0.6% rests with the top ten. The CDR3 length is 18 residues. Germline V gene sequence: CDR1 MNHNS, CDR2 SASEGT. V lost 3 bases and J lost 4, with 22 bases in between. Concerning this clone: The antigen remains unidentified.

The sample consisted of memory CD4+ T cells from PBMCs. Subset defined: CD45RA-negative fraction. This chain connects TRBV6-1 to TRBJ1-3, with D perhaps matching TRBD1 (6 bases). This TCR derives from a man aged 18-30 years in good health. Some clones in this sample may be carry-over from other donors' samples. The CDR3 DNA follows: TGTGCCAGCAGTGAGGCGAATTGGGGGGGCTTTCCGGGAAACACCATATATTTT. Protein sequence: CASSEANWGGFPGNTIYF.